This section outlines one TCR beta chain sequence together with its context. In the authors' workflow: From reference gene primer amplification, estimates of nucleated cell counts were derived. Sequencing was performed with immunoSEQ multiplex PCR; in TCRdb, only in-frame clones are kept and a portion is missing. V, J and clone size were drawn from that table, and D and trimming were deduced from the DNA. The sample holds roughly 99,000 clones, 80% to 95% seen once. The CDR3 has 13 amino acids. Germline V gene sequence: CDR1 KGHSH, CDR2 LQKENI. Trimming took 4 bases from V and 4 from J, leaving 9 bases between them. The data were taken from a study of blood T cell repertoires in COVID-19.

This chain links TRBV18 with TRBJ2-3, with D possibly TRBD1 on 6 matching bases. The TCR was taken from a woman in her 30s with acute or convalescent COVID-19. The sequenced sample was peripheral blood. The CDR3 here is CASSLNRADTQYF. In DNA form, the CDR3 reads TGTGCCAGCTCACTTAACAGGGCAGATACGCAGTATTTT.